A single sample gave rise to the 28 T cell receptor beta chains below, sequenced in a study of blood T cell repertoires in COVID-19 (dated by TCRdb to 2018 to 2021). The library was built by means of the immunoSEQ multiplex PCR assay. Drawn from immuneACCESS, this table holds only the in-frame rearrangements with V and J called that TCRdb kept. Clones are partly lost; checked studies trace under half to an unresolved V gene and leave the rest unexplained. The sample table shows about 160,000 clones, and approximately 84% are seen once. The biggest ten clones account for more than 6.5% of the sample. The material sequenced was peripheral blood. Receptor source: a woman in her fifties or sixties with COVID-19, enrolled during active disease.

V and J are TRBV4-1 and TRBJ2-7; 9 nucleotides agree with TRBD2. Germline CDR1 reads MGHRA; CDR2 reads YSYEKL. The CDR3 totals 14 residues. With V trimmed by 4 bases and J by 7 bases, 8 bases remained unmatched. CDR3 DNA sequence: TGCGCCAGCAGCCGACTAGCGGCCACTTATGAGCAGTACTTC. The encoded protein is CASSRLAATYEQYF.

CDR3 protein: CASSPSGRAENEQFF. The DNA of the CDR3 is TGTGCCAGCAGCCCCAGCGGGAGGGCCGAAAATGAGCAGTTCTTC. The V call is TRBV7-8, the J call TRBJ2-1; 10 nucleotides align to TRBD2. The ends lost 5 bases at V and 7 bases at J; junction bases unmatched: 8. Germline V gene lookup returns CDR1 SGHVS and CDR2 FQNEAQ. The length of the CDR3 is 15 residues.

This chain connects TRBV7-2 to TRBJ2-2, with 11 bases that match TRBD1. The CDR3 consists of 16 residues. Germline lookup yields CDR1 SGHTA and CDR2 FQGNSA. V was pared by 3 bases and J by 5 bases, with 5 bases of the junction left unmatched. CDR3 sequence (DNA): TGTGCCAGCAGCTTCGGGACAGGGGGTCGGACCGGGGAGCTGTTTTTT. Amino acids: CASSFGTGGRTGELFF.

The CDR3 protein is CAISDLGQGNTEAFF. The CDR3 coding sequence is TGTGCCATCAGTGACCTCGGACAGGGGAACACTGAAGCTTTCTTT. The rearrangement joins TRBV10-3 to TRBJ1-1, with TRBD1 matching 8 bases. Per germline, CDR1 ENHRY and CDR2 SYGVKD. V lost 3 bases and J lost 1; bases outside the gene matches: 4. There are 15 residues in the CDR3.

The chain uses TRBV5-1 and TRBJ1-4; D might be TRBD1 (6 bases). Trimming left V 1 base short and J 8 bases short, with 18 bases between. Germline-derived CDR1 and CDR2 are SGHRS and YFSETQ. The CDR3 has 16 residues. The CDR3: CASSLNPAGVGEKLFF. The CDR3 DNA reads TGCGCCAGCAGCTTGAACCCTGCAGGGGTGGGGGAAAAACTGTTTTTT.

The chain uses TRBV7-3 and TRBJ1-1, with TRBD1 as a possible D gene (5 bases). The V gene lost 1 base and the J gene lost 1 base, with 7 bases spanning the gap. Germline CDR1 and CDR2: SGHTA and FQGTGA. The CDR3 consists of 14 residues. The CDR3 loop reads CASSLMGQNTEAFF. The CDR3 coding sequence is TGTGCCAGCAGCTTAATGGGGCAGAACACTGAAGCTTTCTTT.

In this sample, this clone turned up a few times. V is TRBV29-1 and J is TRBJ2-3, with a tentative D call TRBD1 (7 bases). Deletions cut 8 bases from V and 2 bases from J, with 20 bases between. This CDR3 contains 15 residues. Looked up from germline, CDR1 is SQVTM and CDR2 is ANQGSEA. CDR3 DNA: TGCAGCCTATCAGGGGGGTTTGGGGCCACAGATACGCAGTATTTT. Amino acids: CSLSGGFGATDTQYF.

This clone was detected only a few times. V usage is TRBV30 and J usage is TRBJ1-4; D uncertain. V gave up 3 bases and J gave up 8 bases, with 16 bases separating them. The CDR3 is made up of 14 amino acids. Per germline, CDR1 GTSNPN and CDR2 SVGIG (reference sequence). CDR3 residues: CAWSTAGFGEKLFF. CDR3 nucleotides: TGTGCCTGGAGCACAGCGGGGTTCGGGGAAAAACTGTTTTTT.

The J gene is TRBJ2-2, the V gene TRBV27; 8 bases align to TRBD2. This CDR3 is 17 amino acids long. After removal of 1 base from V and 6 bases from J, the junction contained 10 bases not matched to a gene. Germline loops: CDR1 MNHEY, CDR2 SMNVEV (reference sequence). CDR3 sequence (DNA): TGTGCCAGCAGTTTATTAGGAACGGGGCGGGAGGCCGGGGAGCTGTTTTTT. This gives the protein CASSLLGTGREAGELFF.

The chain has TRBV29-1 and TRBJ2-3, with 7 nucleotides matching TRBD2. The CDR3 contains 13 residues. CDR1 SQVTM and CDR2 ANQGSEA come from the germline V gene. The ends lost 4 bases at V and 3 bases at J; junction bases unmatched: 4. CDR3 loop: CSVGGGLTDTQYF. Written as DNA, the CDR3 is TGCAGCGTTGGGGGAGGGCTTACAGATACGCAGTATTTT.

This chain uses TRBV18 with TRBJ1-4; no firm D call. Trimming removed 3 bases from V and 0 bases from J, with 8 bases in between. Germline values: CDR1 KGHSH, CDR2 LQKENI. This CDR3 spans 15 amino acids. CDR3 nucleotides: TGTGCCAGCTCACCCCAACTTGCAACTAATGAAAAACTGTTTTTT. Translating gives CASSPQLATNEKLFF.

The chain employs TRBV18 and TRBJ1-1; TRBD1 is a possible D gene (6 bases). Deletions cut 9 bases from V and 0 bases from J, with 23 bases between. This CDR3 spans 17 amino acids. The germline CDR1 and CDR2 sequences are KGHSH and LQKENI. CDR3 residues: CASQQPRGGGMNTEAFF. DNA for the CDR3: TGTGCCAGTCAACAACCGAGGGGGGGCGGGATGAACACTGAAGCTTTCTTT.

This chain links TRBV24-1 with TRBJ1-1; 8 bases map to TRBD1. The J segment lost 8 bases and the V segment lost 9 bases, leaving 10 bases of the junction unmatched. This CDR3 has 13 residues. Germline CDR1 reads KGHDR; CDR2 reads SFDVKD. CDR3 bases: TGTGCCACCCAGGGGGCCCGGAGCACGGAAGCTTTCTTT. Amino acid sequence: CATQGARSTEAFF.

V gene TRBV6-1 combines with J gene TRBJ2-7, with TRBD2 as a possible D gene (6 bases). The CDR3 is made up of 16 amino acids. The V end lost 0 bases, the J end lost 2 bases, and 14 bases lay between the germline ends. Germline lookup yields CDR1 MNHNS and CDR2 SASEGT. Here the CDR3 DNA reads TGTGCCAGCAGTGAAGCTCTCCGGCGGGGACCCTACGAGCAGTACGTC. This encodes CASSEALRRGPYEQYV.

V gene TRBV15 combines with J gene TRBJ1-2; tentatively, D is TRBD1 (5 bases). Germline V gene data show CDR1 as LNHNV and CDR2 as YYDKDF (reference sequence). The CDR3 is 15 residues long. Trimming cost V 0 bases and J 8 bases, with 16 bases left between them. Here the CDR3 reads CATSRDLGGTRGYTF. The CDR3 DNA follows: TGTGCCACCAGCAGAGATCTAGGCGGGACGAGGGGCTACACCTTC.

The V call is TRBV25-1, the J call TRBJ2-5; 9 bases align to TRBD1. There are 15 residues in the CDR3. CDR1 is MGHDK, CDR2 SYGVNS, per germline. V was clipped by 4 bases and J by 3 bases; unmatched bases: 6. As DNA, the CDR3 is TGTGCCAGCAGTGGGGCCGGGACAGGGAAAGAGACCCAGTACTTC. It encodes CASSGAGTGKETQYF.

This chain connects TRBV5-1 to TRBJ1-1; no reliable D call. The CDR3 is made up of 15 amino acids. The germline gives CDR1 SGHRS, CDR2 YFSETQ. Trimming shortened V by 0 bases and J by 6 bases, and 15 bases separated the two germline ends. Here the CDR3 DNA reads TGCGCCAGCAGCTTGGATGGGCTTCAGAGGGCTGAAGCTTTCTTT. It encodes CASSLDGLQRAEAFF.

V and J are TRBV3-1 (or the pseudogene TRBV3-2) and TRBJ1-6, with D maybe TRBD1 (6 bases). V dropped 3 bases and J dropped 6 bases, with 15 bases sitting between them. This CDR3 region has 16 residues. The germline gives CDR1 LGHDT, CDR2 YNNKEL (reference sequence). The chain's CDR3 is CASSQSLLGGNSPLHF. For the CDR3, the DNA is TGTGCCAGCAGCCAGTCCCTCCTAGGGGGTAATTCACCCCTCCACTTT.

The V and J genes are TRBV12-3 or TRBV12-4 and TRBJ1-2, with D unclear. V lost 3 bases and J 6 bases, leaving 11 bases between the germline ends. This CDR3 is built from 13 residues. The CDR3 sequence is CASSFFPGHGYTF. The CDR3 DNA is TGTGCCAGCAGTTTCTTTCCCGGTCATGGCTACACCTTC.

The V and J genes are TRBV7-9 and TRBJ1-1, with 7 bases aligning to TRBD1. Unmatched junction bases numbered 10, after V lost 3 bases and J lost 3 bases. This CDR3 is 16 amino acids long. CDR1 and CDR2 from the germline V gene are SEHNR and FQNEAQ (reference sequence). CDR3 protein: CASSFDRAPRYTEAFF. The CDR3, as DNA: TGTGCCAGCAGCTTCGACAGGGCACCTCGGTACACTGAAGCTTTCTTT.

The rearrangement uses TRBV5-4 and TRBJ2-5; 8 positions match TRBD2. CDR1 and CDR2 from the germline V gene are SGHNT and YYREEE (reference sequence). This CDR3 has 15 residues. Trimming at V came to 6 bases and at J to 4 bases, leaving 11 bases not matched to a gene. CDR3 nucleotide sequence: TGTGCCAGCACCCTCCGTAGCGGGGTGATAGAGACCCAGTACTTC. Its protein is CASTLRSGVIETQYF.

The chain combines TRBV18 with TRBJ2-6, with TRBD1 matching 9 bases. Unmatched junction bases numbered 4, after V lost 1 base and J lost 0 bases. CDR3 length: 18 amino acids. CDR1 and CDR2 (germline): KGHSH, LQKENI. This CDR3 reads CASSPRTGALSGANVLTF. The CDR3 DNA is TGTGCCAGCTCACCACGGACAGGGGCCCTCTCTGGGGCCAACGTCCTGACTTTC. The variable domain in full, completed from reference TRBV18 and TRBJ2-6, reads NAGVMQNPRHLVRRRGQEARLRCSPMKGHSHVYWYRQLPEEGLKFMVYLQKENIIDESGMPKERFSAEFPKEGPSILRIQQVVRGDSAAYFCASSPRTGALSGANVLTFGAGSRLTVL.

The V gene is TRBV6-5, the J gene TRBJ2-2; D remains unclear. The CDR3 is made up of 13 amino acids. Germline assignment: CDR1 MNHEY and CDR2 SVGAGI. V was shortened by 5 bases and J by 3 bases, with 7 bases between the two germline ends. CDR3: CASSHRYTGELFF. The CDR3 coding sequence is TGTGCCAGCAGTCATCGGTACACCGGGGAGCTGTTTTTT.

V and J are TRBV27 and TRBJ1-5; 8 bases map to TRBD1. The V segment lost 6 bases and the J segment 7 bases; nucleotides outside the gene matches: 8. Germline V CDR1 and CDR2: MNHEY, SMNVEV (reference sequence). The CDR3 totals 14 residues. This chain's CDR3 is CASRDRERSQPQHF. CDR3 in DNA: TGTGCCAGCAGGGACAGGGAACGCTCCCAGCCCCAGCATTTT.

V is TRBV6-5 and J is TRBJ1-1; D is possibly TRBD1 (6 bases). This CDR3 contains 14 residues. The V gene lost 8 bases and the J gene lost 2 bases, with 15 bases spanning the gap. Germline V gene sequence: CDR1 MNHEY, CDR2 SVGAGI. CDR3 sequence reads: CASSEQGRNTEAFF. The CDR3 DNA is TGTGCCAGCTCCGAGCAGGGGCGAAACACTGAAGCTTTCTTT.

The CDR3 sequence is CASRRAGTGPYGYTF. The CDR3 bases are TGTGCCAGCAGACGCGCCGGGACAGGGCCCTATGGCTACACCTTC. This chain connects TRBV6-5 to TRBJ1-2, with 9 positions matching TRBD1. V lost 6 bases and J lost 4; bases outside the gene matches: 9. The CDR3 consists of 15 residues. Germline loops: CDR1 MNHEY, CDR2 SVGAGI.

V usage is TRBV3-1 (or the pseudogene TRBV3-2) and J usage is TRBJ1-2; the D gene is possibly TRBD1 (6 bases). The germline V gene has CDR1 LGHDT and CDR2 YNNKEL (reference sequence). The CDR3 length is 15 residues. V was shortened by 1 base and J by 1 base, with 10 bases between the two germline ends. For the CDR3, the DNA is TGTGCCAGCAGCCAAGTCGGGACAAGTAACTATGGCTACACCTTC. It encodes CASSQVGTSNYGYTF.

The rearrangement uses TRBV6-2 or TRBV6-3 and TRBJ2-2; the D gene is possibly TRBD2 (5 bases). The CDR3 spans 16 residues. Trimming removed 4 bases from V and 6 bases from J, with 18 bases in between. Looked up from germline, CDR1 is MNHEY and CDR2 is SVGEGT. The CDR3 loop is CASSSQPTGLAGELFF. The CDR3, as DNA: TGTGCCAGCAGTTCACAACCTACCGGACTGGCCGGGGAGCTGTTTTTT.